This paragraph reports one TCR beta chain. V shed 4 bases and J 2 bases; nucleotides not matched to a gene: 3. Germline assignment: CDR1 SGHRS and CDR2 YFSETQ. CDR3 size: 15 residues. Sequencing used immunoSEQ multiplex PCR; TCRdb keeps in-frame clones, though not all of them. Seen here are about 77,000 clones, about 85% observed once, and the top ten hold over 3.5%. The data derive from a study of OX40 agonist ivuxolimab in advanced cancers. Study-level information: Males comprised 82.7% of the group, whose mean age was 60 years (range about 20 to 85).

Baseline was the first blood sampling point, followed by cycle 4 day 1 and cycle 7 day 1. V usage is TRBV5-1 and J usage is TRBJ2-7; 13 nucleotides match TRBD2. This TCR derives from an adult with an advanced solid tumor such as melanoma, head and neck, liver or kidney cancer. Sequenced material: CD4+ or CD8+ T cells sorted from blood, taken in a trial of the OX40 agonist ivuxolimab. In DNA, the CDR3 is TGCGCCAGCAGCGAACTAGCGGGAGGGCCCTACGAGCAGTACTTC. Protein sequence: CASSELAGGPYEQYF.